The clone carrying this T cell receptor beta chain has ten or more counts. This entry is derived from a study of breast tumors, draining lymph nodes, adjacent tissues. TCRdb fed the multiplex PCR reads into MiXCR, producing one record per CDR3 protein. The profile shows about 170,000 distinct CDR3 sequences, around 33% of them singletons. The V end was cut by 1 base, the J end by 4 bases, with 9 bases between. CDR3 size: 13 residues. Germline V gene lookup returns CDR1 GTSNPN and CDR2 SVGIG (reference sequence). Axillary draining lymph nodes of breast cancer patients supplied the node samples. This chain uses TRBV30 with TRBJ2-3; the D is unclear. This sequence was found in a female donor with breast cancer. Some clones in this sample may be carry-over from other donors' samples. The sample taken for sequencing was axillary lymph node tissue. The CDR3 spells CAWSAIRADTQYF. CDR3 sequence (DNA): TGTGCCTGGAGTGCCATTAGGGCAGATACGCAGTATTTT.